These 16 T cell receptor beta chains came from one sample sequenced in a study of beta chain features in type 1 diabetes. Of the isolated RNA, all was reverse transcribed, and so the sequenced material was expressed TCRB transcripts. Assay used: immunoSEQ multiplex PCR; TCRdb lists only in-frame clones, some missing. The data contain 400,000 to 550,000 clones, 10% to 12% of them singletons. The sequenced sample consisted of naive CD4+ T cells from blood. These receptors were taken from a woman younger than 30 in good health.

V gene TRBV5-1 combines with J gene TRBJ2-7; the match to TRBD2 covers 7 bases. Germline loops: CDR1 SGHRS, CDR2 YFSETQ. The CDR3 runs to 13 residues. Trimming cost V 4 bases and J 5 bases; bases outside gene matches: 6. The CDR3 DNA reads TGCGCCAGCAGCGACCCGGGACTACACGAGCAGTACTTC. Encoded protein: CASSDPGLHEQYF.

In this sample, this clone turned up a few times. The genes are TRBV6-6 and TRBJ2-1, with no clear D. Germline CDR1 MNHNY, CDR2 SVGAGI (reference sequence). The CDR3 is 15 amino acids. Trimming removed 7 bases from V and 0 bases from J, with 13 bases in between. The DNA of the CDR3 is TGTGCCAGCACCCTGGGCCAAGGCTCCTACAATGAGCAGTTCTTC. Protein: CASTLGQGSYNEQFF.

V and J are TRBV7-2 and TRBJ1-1, with D uncertain. The germline gives CDR1 SGHTA, CDR2 FQGNSA. The CDR3 covers 13 residues. Trimming took off 5 bases at V and 4 bases at J, with 11 bases between the two ends. CDR3 nucleotides: TGTGCCAGCAGCGATCAGGCTGGCACTGAAGCTTTCTTT. It yields the protein CASSDQAGTEAFF.

This clone was seen a handful of times. This chain uses TRBV19 with TRBJ1-1; D is uncertain. Germline CDR1 reads LNHDA; CDR2 reads SQIVND (reference sequence). The CDR3 is 14 amino acids. Trimming left V 6 bases short and J 0 bases short, with 11 bases between. The CDR3 sequence is CASSRRRMNTEAFF. CDR3 coding DNA: TGTGCCAGTAGCCGCAGACGGATGAACACTGAAGCTTTCTTT.

This clone was seen only a few times. The sample carries other DNA sequences with the same CDR3. V gene TRBV30 combines with J gene TRBJ1-5; the D is unclear. The V gene's germline CDR1 is GTSNPN and CDR2 SVGIG (reference sequence). V lost 5 bases and J 1 base, leaving 9 bases between the germline ends. The CDR3 contains 13 residues. The CDR3 sequence is CAWSGQSNQPQHF. In nucleotides, the CDR3 is TGTGCCTGGTCTGGGCAAAGCAATCAGCCCCAGCATTTT.

This clone was counted only a few times. V is TRBV7-8 and J is TRBJ2-7, with D perhaps matching TRBD2 (5 bases). This CDR3 is built from 12 residues. V was cut by 5 bases and J by 4 bases, with 9 bases left in between. Germline assignment: CDR1 SGHVS and CDR2 FQNEAQ. The CDR3 coding sequence is TGTGCCAGCAGCCCGAGGGAGTACGAGCAGTACGTC. Translation: CASSPREYEQYV.

This clone was recorded a few times. This chain links TRBV7-2 with TRBJ2-7, with TRBD2 matching over 9 bases. The CDR3 contains 14 residues. Germline V gene lookup returns CDR1 SGHTA and CDR2 FQGNSA. With V trimmed by 5 bases and J by 6 bases, 8 bases remained unmatched. The CDR3 sequence: CASSRIAGVGEQYF. In nucleotides, the CDR3 is TGTGCCAGCAGCCGGATAGCGGGAGTTGGCGAGCAGTACTTC. Drawing the rest from reference TRBV7-2 and TRBJ2-7, the complete variable domain is GAGVSQSPSNKVTEKGKDVELRCDPISGHTALYWYRQSLGQGLEFLIYFQGNSAPDKSGLPSDRFSAERTGGSVSTLTIQRTQQEDSAVYLCASSRIAGVGEQYFGPGTRLTVT.

The chain has TRBV6-6 and TRBJ1-2, with D possibly being TRBD1 (6 bases). V was shortened by 6 bases and J by 2 bases, with 10 bases between the two germline ends. The CDR3 totals 13 residues. Germline assignment: CDR1 MNHNY and CDR2 SVGAGI (reference sequence). DNA of the CDR3: TGTGCCAGCAGCCTACAGGGAAACTATGGCTACACCTTC. This gives the protein CASSLQGNYGYTF.

For this clone: This same CDR3 is encoded by further DNA sequences in the sample. The chain combines TRBV18 with TRBJ2-3; possibly TRBD2 for D (5 bases). Germline CDR1 is KGHSH and CDR2 is LQKENI. The CDR3 spans 13 residues. V was cut by 6 bases and J by 0 bases, with 7 bases left in between. CDR3 loop: CASSRTSTDTQYF. CDR3 nucleotides: TGTGCCAGCTCCAGGACTAGCACAGATACGCAGTATTTT. The whole variable domain, filled in from reference TRBV18 and TRBJ2-3, reads NAGVMQNPRHLVRRRGQEARLRCSPMKGHSHVYWYRQLPEEGLKFMVYLQKENIIDESGMPKERFSAEFPKEGPSILRIQQVVRGDSAAYFCASSRTSTDTQYFGPGTRLTVL.

The CDR3 nucleotides read TGCGCCAGCAGCCGGATAGGGACTAGCGAGGATTGGGAGCAGTTCTTC. Translating it yields CASSRIGTSEDWEQFF. The chain uses TRBV4-3 and TRBJ2-1, with TRBD2 matching over 10 bases. CDR1 and CDR2 (germline): LGHNA, YSLEER. J gave up 10 bases and V 4 bases, and 13 bases lay outside the gene matches. The CDR3 contains 16 residues.

J is TRBJ1-5 and V is TRBV9; no reliable D call. The CDR3 contains 13 residues. The V gene lost 0 bases and the J gene lost 11 bases, with 12 bases spanning the gap. Germline loops: CDR1 SGDLS, CDR2 YYNGEE. This chain's CDR3 is CASSVESGDTQHF. Written as DNA, the CDR3 is TGTGCCAGCAGCGTAGAGAGCGGGGATACCCAGCATTTT.

This rearrangement joins TRBV7-3 to TRBJ2-1; no clear D. V gave up 6 bases and J gave up 3 bases, with 18 bases separating them. Germline V gives CDR1 SGHTA, CDR2 FQGTGA. This CDR3 contains 16 residues. The CDR3 sequence: CASSSGAKTRYNEQFF. CDR3 nucleotides: TGTGCCAGCAGTTCCGGAGCCAAGACACGCTACAATGAGCAGTTCTTC.

The genes are TRBV19 and TRBJ2-6, with D unresolved. V was shortened by 4 bases and J by 0 bases, with 7 bases between the two germline ends. The CDR3 is 15 residues long. CDR1 and CDR2 from the germline V gene are LNHDA and SQIVND (reference sequence). CDR3 loop: CASSKQSSGANVLTF. CDR3 coding DNA: TGTGCCAGTAGTAAACAGAGCTCTGGGGCCAACGTCCTGACTTTC.

The gene calls are TRBV9 and TRBJ2-3; the D gene is possibly TRBD2 (5 bases). The CDR3 spans 14 residues. The germline V and J ends were trimmed by 0 bases and 5 bases, with 10 bases remaining between them. Germline V lookup: CDR1 SGDLS, CDR2 YYNGEE. CDR3 residues: CASSVAGRGDTQYF. The CDR3 DNA is TGTGCCAGCAGCGTAGCGGGTCGGGGAGATACGCAGTATTTT.

Only a few counts were recorded for this clone. An end of the junction does not agree with germline; a read error may underlie this. The chain uses TRBV7-9 and TRBJ1-3, with TRBD1 as a possible D gene (6 bases). Germline CDR1 reads SEHNR; CDR2 reads FQNEAQ (reference sequence). This CDR3 region has 13 residues. The CDR3 sequence is CASSLAARTAASF. The CDR3, as DNA: TGTGCCAGCAGCTTAGCGGCGCGGACAGCGGCCTCTTTT.

The rearrangement uses TRBV4-2 and TRBJ1-4; 9 nucleotides agree with TRBD1. With 0 bases clipped from V and 2 bases from J, the junction kept 1 base outside the gene matches. The germline V gene has CDR1 LGHNA and CDR2 YNFKEQ. This CDR3 has 16 amino acids. In DNA, the CDR3 is TGTGCCAGCAGCCAAGAAGGGACAGGGACTAATGAAAAACTGTTTTTT. It codes for CASSQEGTGTNEKLFF.